This TCR beta chain was obtained from a study of T cell responses to AZD1222 COVID-19 vaccine. Study as a whole: Second doses at about 4 or about 12 weeks were pooled. Findings and caveats of the study: Vaccine-associated CD4 TCRs spanned spike, dominant at 160-218 and 743-854.

The CDR3 is 18 residues long. The V end lost 0 bases, the J end lost 5 bases, and 23 bases lay between the germline ends. CDR1 MNHEY and CDR2 SVGEGT come from the germline V gene. Points on this clone: Its antigen remains unknown.

The protocol was immunoSEQ multiplex PCR, while the TCRdb copy is restricted to in-frame clones and leaves out a portion. The sample has approximately 80,000 clones; about 90% are singletons. The clonotype comes from an adult in good health. The sample consisted of peripheral blood, taken on day 0 of AZD1222 vaccination. The chain carries TRBV6-2 or TRBV6-3 and TRBJ2-7; D is possibly TRBD2 (5 bases). The CDR3 DNA reads as TGTGCCAGCAGTTACTCGAGCTATAGAGGACTTCGTGTCGACGAGCAGTACTTC. It yields the protein CASSYSSYRGLRVDEQYF.